This T cell receptor beta chain was identified in a study of cytomegalovirus exposure and HLA in healthy donors. Vbeta (60) and Jbeta (13) primers were used in the PCR. The assay was immunoSEQ multiplex PCR, and TCRdb's table has in-frame clones only and misses some. The sample has about 140,000 clones, 78% seen once; the top ten hold over 2.5%. The CDR3 is 11 amino acids. The sequenced material came from PBMCs. The TCR sequence derives from a male donor in good health and CMV-seronegative. This sequence joins TRBV21-1 and TRBJ1-1. TRBV21-1 is an annotated pseudogene. The CDR3 here is CALAGWTEAFF. The CDR3 DNA reads TGTGCCCTAGCAGGCTGGACTGAAGCTTTCTTT.